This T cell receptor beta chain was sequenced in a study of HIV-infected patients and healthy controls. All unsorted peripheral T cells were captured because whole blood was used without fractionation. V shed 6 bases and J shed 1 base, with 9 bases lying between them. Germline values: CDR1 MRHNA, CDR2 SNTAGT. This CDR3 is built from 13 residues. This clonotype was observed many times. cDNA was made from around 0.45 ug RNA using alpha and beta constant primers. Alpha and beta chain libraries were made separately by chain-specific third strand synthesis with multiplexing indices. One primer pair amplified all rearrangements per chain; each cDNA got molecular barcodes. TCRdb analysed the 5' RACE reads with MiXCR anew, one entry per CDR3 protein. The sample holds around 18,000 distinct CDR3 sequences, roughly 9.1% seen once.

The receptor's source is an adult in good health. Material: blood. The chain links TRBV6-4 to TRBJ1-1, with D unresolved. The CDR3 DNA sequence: TGTGCCAGCAGCTGGCAGCCGAACACTGAAGCTTTCTTT. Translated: CASSWQPNTEAFF.